This T cell receptor beta chain originates from a study of T cell repertoires in cytomegalovirus infection. Across the whole study: Public TCR beta signatures were indicative of both CMV infection and a matching HLA type.

This clonotype appeared a few times. The antigen remains unidentified. TCRdb passed the reads through MiXCR, listing each CDR3 protein once. The repertoire holds roughly 860,000 distinct CDR3 sequences, with approximately 29% as singletons. Material: cultured CD8+ T cells from PBMCs, obtained from culture after CMV antigen stimulation. This TCR was sampled from a human donor in good health (CMV status not recorded). Some clones in this sample may be carry-over from other donors' samples.

The CDR3 loop is CASSFRSLDREDTEAFF. CDR3 in DNA: TGTGCCAGCAGCTTCCGATCCTTGGACAGGGAGGACACTGAAGCTTTCTTT. The chain is built from TRBV5-4 and TRBJ1-1; TRBD1 agrees at 8 bases. The germline CDR1 and CDR2 sequences are SGHNT and YYREEE (reference sequence). This CDR3 has 17 residues. J was trimmed by 3 bases and V by 2 bases; bases with no gene match: 12.